By frequency in the sample, the clone carrying this T cell receptor (beta chain) is medium-sized (0.01 to 0.1%). The data derive from a study of OX40 agonist ivuxolimab in advanced cancers. The overall study: Prior anti-PD-1, anti-PD-L1 or anti-CTLA-4 therapy was allowed; around 43% had some.

Only in-frame clones appear in the TCRdb table, and some are missing; sequencing was by immunoSEQ multiplex PCR. The top ten clones hold 49% of a sample with about 19,000 clones, less than 95% of them seen once. Germline V gives CDR1 LGHNA, CDR2 YSLEER. V lost 1 base, J lost 0 bases, and 3 bases stayed unmatched. The length of the CDR3 is 16 residues. The sequences come from CD4+ or CD8+ T cells sorted from blood, collected in a trial of the OX40 agonist ivuxolimab. J is TRBJ2-1 and V is TRBV4-3, with 7 positions matching TRBD2. This sequence originates from an adult with an advanced solid tumor such as melanoma, head and neck, liver or kidney cancer. Here the CDR3 DNA reads TGCGCCAGCAGCCAAGGGGAGGGGCTCTCCTACAATGAGCAGTTCTTC. Translation: CASSQGEGLSYNEQFF.